The rows below give T cell receptor beta chains drawn from one sample of a study of OX40 agonist ivuxolimab in advanced cancers. TCRdb's table, derived via immunoSEQ multiplex PCR, lists solely in-frame clones and lacks some. The profile shows 20,000 to 25,000 clones, around 84% of them singletons. Sequencing was performed on CD4+ or CD8+ T cells sorted from blood, taken in a trial of the OX40 agonist ivuxolimab. The receptors originated from an adult with an advanced solid tumor such as melanoma, head and neck, liver or kidney cancer. Each CDR3 is given with its conserved first and last residue.

j_gene	v_gene	CDR3aa
TRBJ1-1	TRBV9	CASSNGPEAFF
TRBJ1-2	TRBV27	CASSSMTAYYGYTF
TRBJ1-3	TRBV19	CASQTVGLRSGNTIYF
TRBJ1-5	TRBV7-6	CASSLGTGEGQPQHF
TRBJ2-7	TRBV5-1	CASRIDALSGSYEQYF
TRBJ2-3	TRBV6-5	CASSYSTSGGQYF
TRBJ1-1	TRBV6-1	CASSLQLNTEAFF
TRBJ2-2	TRBV18	CASSPRDRDTGELFF
TRBJ1-5	TRBV4-2	CASSTPGPSNQPQHF
TRBJ1-5	TRBV7-8	CASSRGTVNQPQHF
TRBJ1-5	TRBV7-9	CASSTPGPSNQPQHF
TRBJ2-5	TRBV15	CATSRGLGVRETQYF
TRBJ2-5	TRBV7-3	CASSLTPPGLAGVSEETQYF
TRBJ1-2	TRBV6-4	CASTEGYGYTF
TRBJ1-1	TRBV7-9	CASSFLDREGPEAFF
TRBJ1-1	TRBV10-3	CAISELSRNTEAFF
TRBJ1-1	TRBV29-1	CSVVTGGTEAFF
TRBJ1-2	TRBV28	CASSRGTRDGYTF
TRBJ2-7	TRBV28	CASSLPVSYEQYF
TRBJ1-2	TRBV19	CASSMGTVATNYGYTF
TRBJ2-3	TRBV4-1	CASRGGGGYTDTQYF
TRBJ1-2	TRBV4-3	CASSQEKAGPGGGYTF
TRBJ2-3	TRBV10-3	CAGGGGGADTQYF